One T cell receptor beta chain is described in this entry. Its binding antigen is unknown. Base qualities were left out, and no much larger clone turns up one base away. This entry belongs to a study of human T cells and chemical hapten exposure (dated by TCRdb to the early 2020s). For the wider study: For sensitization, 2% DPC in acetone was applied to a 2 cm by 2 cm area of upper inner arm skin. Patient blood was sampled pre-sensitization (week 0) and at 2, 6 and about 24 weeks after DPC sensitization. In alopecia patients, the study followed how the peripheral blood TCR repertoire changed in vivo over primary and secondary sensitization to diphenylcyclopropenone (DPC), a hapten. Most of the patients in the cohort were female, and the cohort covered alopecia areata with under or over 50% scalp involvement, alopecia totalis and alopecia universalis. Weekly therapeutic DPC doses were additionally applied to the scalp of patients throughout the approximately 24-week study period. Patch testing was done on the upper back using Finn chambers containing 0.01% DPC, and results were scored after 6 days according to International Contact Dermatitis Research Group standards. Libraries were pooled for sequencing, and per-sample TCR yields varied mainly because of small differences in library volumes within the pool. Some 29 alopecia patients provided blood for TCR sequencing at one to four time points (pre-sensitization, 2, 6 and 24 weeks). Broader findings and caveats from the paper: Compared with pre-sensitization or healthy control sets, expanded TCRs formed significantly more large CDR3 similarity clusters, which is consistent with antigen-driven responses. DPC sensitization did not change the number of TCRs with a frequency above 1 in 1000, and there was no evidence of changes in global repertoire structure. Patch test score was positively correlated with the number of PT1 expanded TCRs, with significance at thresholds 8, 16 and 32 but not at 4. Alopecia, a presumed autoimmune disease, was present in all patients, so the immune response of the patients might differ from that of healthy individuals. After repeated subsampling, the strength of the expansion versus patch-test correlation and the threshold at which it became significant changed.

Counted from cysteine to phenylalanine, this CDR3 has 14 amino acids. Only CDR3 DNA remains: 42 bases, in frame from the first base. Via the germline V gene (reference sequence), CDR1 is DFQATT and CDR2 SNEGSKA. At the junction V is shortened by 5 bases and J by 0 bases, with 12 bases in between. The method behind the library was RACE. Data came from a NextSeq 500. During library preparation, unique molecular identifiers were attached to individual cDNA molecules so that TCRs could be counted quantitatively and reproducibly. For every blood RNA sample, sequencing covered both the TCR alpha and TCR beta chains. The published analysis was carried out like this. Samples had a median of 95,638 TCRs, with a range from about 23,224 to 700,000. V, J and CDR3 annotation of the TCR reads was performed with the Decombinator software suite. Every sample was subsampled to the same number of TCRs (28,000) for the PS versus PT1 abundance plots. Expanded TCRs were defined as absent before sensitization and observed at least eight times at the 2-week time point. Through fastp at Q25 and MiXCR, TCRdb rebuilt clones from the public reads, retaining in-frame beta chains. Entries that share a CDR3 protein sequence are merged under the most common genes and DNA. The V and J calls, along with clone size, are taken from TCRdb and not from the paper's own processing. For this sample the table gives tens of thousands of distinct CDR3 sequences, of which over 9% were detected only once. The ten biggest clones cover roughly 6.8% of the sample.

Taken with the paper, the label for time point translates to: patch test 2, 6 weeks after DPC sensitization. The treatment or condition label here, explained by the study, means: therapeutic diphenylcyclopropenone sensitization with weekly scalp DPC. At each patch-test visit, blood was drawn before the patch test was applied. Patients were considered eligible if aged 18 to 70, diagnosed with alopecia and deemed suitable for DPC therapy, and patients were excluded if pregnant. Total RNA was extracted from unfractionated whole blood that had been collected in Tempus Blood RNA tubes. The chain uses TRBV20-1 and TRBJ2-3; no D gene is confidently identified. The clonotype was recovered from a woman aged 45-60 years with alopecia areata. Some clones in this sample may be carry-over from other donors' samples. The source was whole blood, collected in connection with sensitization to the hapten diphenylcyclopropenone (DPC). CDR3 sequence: CSALGVRSTDTQYF. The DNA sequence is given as TGCAGTGCTTTGGGCGTTCGCAGCACAGATACGCAGTATTTT.